In this sample, the clone carrying this T cell receptor (beta chain) turned up a few times. Its target is unknown. Original methodology: Sample TCR counts, which ranged from about 23,224 to 700,000, had a median of approximately 94,000. From the RACE reads, TCRdb called clonotypes with MiXCR, one entry per CDR3 protein. The V and J calls reflect TCRdb's pipeline rather than the authors' work. The sample lists about 84,000 distinct CDR3 sequences, less than 11% occurring once. Time point specified: patch test 2, 6 weeks after DPC sensitization. Treatment in this sample: therapeutic diphenylcyclopropenone sensitization with weekly scalp DPC. This entry is derived from a study of human T cells and chemical hapten exposure. Study-wide context: Alopecia areata, totalis or universalis was found in mostly female patients. Study outcomes and limitations: The number of TCRs over 1 in 1000 frequency stayed unchanged after DPC. PT1 expanded TCR counts and patch test score correlated positively.

The ends lost 5 bases at V and 7 bases at J; junction bases unmatched: 5. The V gene's germline CDR1 is SGHTA and CDR2 FQGNSA. CDR3 length: 14 amino acids. The sequence derives from a woman aged 45-65 years with alopecia areata. Some clones in this sample may be carry-over from other donors' samples. The sample consisted of whole blood, taken in connection with sensitization to the hapten diphenylcyclopropenone (DPC). The chain couples TRBV7-2 to TRBJ2-1; 10 nucleotides agree with TRBD1. CDR3 in DNA: TGTGCCAGCAGCCCGGGGACAGGGGTAAATGAGCAGTTCTTC. Protein: CASSPGTGVNEQFF.